Shown below are 20 T cell receptor beta chains from a single sample sequenced in a study of T cell responses to AZD1222 COVID-19 vaccine. The protocol was immunoSEQ multiplex PCR, while the TCRdb copy is restricted to in-frame clones and leaves out a portion. The sample yields 60,000 to 75,000 clones, 70% to 90% seen once. The sample here was peripheral blood, taken on day 0 of AZD1222 vaccination. The receptors were gathered from an adult in good health.

The genes are TRBV9 and TRBJ1-5; D might be TRBD1 (5 bases). The ends were cut back, 4 bases at V and 2 bases at J, with 13 bases in the middle. The CDR3 sequence is 15 residues long. CDR1 is SGDLS and CDR2 is YYNGEE in the germline V gene. In DNA form, the CDR3 reads TGTGCCAGCAGCCCTGGGACGGGAGGCAATCAGCCCCAGCATTTT. Translated, it gives CASSPGTGGNQPQHF.

The chain couples TRBV7-9 to TRBJ2-7; 8 nucleotides line up with TRBD1. The CDR3 contains 15 residues. Germline values: CDR1 SEHNR, CDR2 FQNEAQ (reference sequence). The J segment lost 0 bases and the V segment lost 5 bases, leaving 6 bases of the junction unmatched. This CDR3 reads CASSKRTGPSYEQYF. CDR3 in DNA: TGTGCCAGCAGCAAGAGGACAGGGCCCTCCTACGAGCAGTACTTC.

This chain uses TRBV30 with TRBJ2-2, with a tentative D call TRBD1 (6 bases). Germline V lookup: CDR1 GTSNPN, CDR2 SVGIG (reference sequence). This CDR3 contains 15 residues. The ends were cut back, 4 bases at V and 6 bases at J, with 18 bases in the middle. The CDR3 coding sequence is TGTGCCTGGACGAGAATGCCAGGGGCGGCCGGGGAGCTGTTTTTT. It is translated as CAWTRMPGAAGELFF.

The chain uses TRBV3-1 (or the pseudogene TRBV3-2) and TRBJ1-1, with a tentative D call TRBD1 (6 bases). V lost 4 bases and J 1 base, leaving 10 bases between the germline ends. Germline V gene sequence: CDR1 LGHDT, CDR2 YNNKEL (reference sequence). The CDR3 contains 14 residues. The CDR3 region is CASSPRGGNTEAFF. The CDR3 DNA sequence: TGTGCCAGCAGCCCGAGGGGGGGGAACACTGAAGCTTTCTTT.

The chain is built from TRBV10-1 and TRBJ1-4; D is unresolved. This CDR3 spans 14 amino acids. Germline loops: CDR1 WNHNN, CDR2 SYGVQD (reference sequence). Between the trimmed V and J ends, which lost 5 bases and 0 bases, there was a span of 7 bases. DNA of the CDR3: TGCGCCAGCAGTCCAGACCCAACTAATGAAAAACTGTTTTTT. As protein: CASSPDPTNEKLFF.

A word on this clone: Different DNA sequences within this sample yield the same CDR3. This sequence joins TRBV5-1 and TRBJ1-1, with D possibly matching TRBD1 (5 bases). V lost 0 bases and J 5 bases, leaving 8 bases between the germline ends. Germline V gives CDR1 SGHRS, CDR2 YFSETQ. The CDR3 has 13 residues. Written as DNA, the CDR3 is TGCGCCAGCAGCTTGGAGGGGAGGACTGAAGCTTTCTTT. Residues: CASSLEGRTEAFF.

The chain combines TRBV18 with TRBJ1-3, with D uncertain. This CDR3 is 15 amino acids long. V was clipped by 1 base and J by 0 bases, with 7 bases between them. CDR1 and CDR2 (germline): KGHSH, LQKENI. This CDR3 reads CASSPQGSSGNTIYF. The CDR3 coding sequence is TGTGCCAGCTCACCACAGGGAAGCTCTGGAAACACCATATATTTT.

The V gene is TRBV19, the J gene TRBJ1-5; D is ambiguous. CDR1 and CDR2 (germline): LNHDA, SQIVND (reference sequence). CDR3 length equals 17 residues. V was shortened by 3 bases and J by 3 bases, with 18 bases between the two germline ends. For the CDR3, the DNA is TGTGCCAGTAGTATGACCCACCTAGTAGGAAACAATCAGCCCCAGCATTTT. Translating it yields CASSMTHLVGNNQPQHF.

This clone was found once. The genes are TRBV15 and TRBJ2-1; 7 nucleotides align to TRBD2. In germline, CDR1 is LNHNV, CDR2 YYDKDF (reference sequence). Germline trimming cut 8 bases from V and 3 bases from J; bases unmatched to any gene: 1. The CDR3 runs 12 residues. The CDR3 reads CATQRDYNEQFF. CDR3 sequence (DNA): TGTGCCACCCAGCGGGACTACAATGAGCAGTTCTTC.

This clone was detected only a few times. The chain couples TRBV12-3 or TRBV12-4 to TRBJ2-7; tentatively, D is TRBD1 (6 bases). This CDR3 region has 12 residues. V was trimmed by 3 bases and J by 12 bases, leaving 15 bases between them. The CDR3 DNA sequence: TGTGCCAGCAGTTTGAGAGGACAGAATTTGTACTTC. Translation: CASSLRGQNLYF.

This clone was detected only a few times. The chain links TRBV5-1 to TRBJ1-4; unclear D gene. This CDR3 region has 15 residues. V was clipped by 3 bases and J by 0 bases, with 9 bases between them. Germline CDR1 SGHRS, CDR2 YFSETQ. The CDR3 here is CASSSYPATNEKLFF. The CDR3 nucleotides are TGCGCCAGCAGCTCATACCCTGCAACTAATGAAAAACTGTTTTTT.

The genes are TRBV7-9 and TRBJ1-6, with 11 bases that match TRBD1. Trimming cost V 6 bases and J 2 bases; bases outside gene matches: 12. The V gene's germline CDR1 is SEHNR and CDR2 FQNEAQ (reference sequence). The CDR3 has 19 amino acids. The CDR3 loop is CASSKGQGAFFTYNSPLHF. Here the CDR3 DNA reads TGTGCCAGCAGTAAAGGACAGGGGGCGTTTTTCACCTATAATTCACCCCTCCACTTT.

This chain uses TRBV2 with TRBJ1-3; a weak D match, TRBD1 (6 bases). Looked up from germline, CDR1 is SNHLY and CDR2 is FYNNEI. The CDR3 has 15 residues. The V end was cut by 9 bases, the J end by 4 bases, with 19 bases between. CDR3 sequence (DNA): TGTGCCAGTACATCCGCGGGGGCAGTGGGAAACACCATATATTTT. Translated: CASTSAGAVGNTIYF.

This chain joins TRBV10-1 and TRBJ2-1; the match to TRBD1 covers 9 bases. From germline, CDR1 is WNHNN and CDR2 SYGVQD (reference sequence). The CDR3 sequence is 15 residues long. V was pared by 5 bases and J by 4 bases, with 6 bases of the junction left unmatched. The CDR3 DNA reads TGCGCCAGCAGTCCCGGGACAGGGCCGTACAATGAGCAGTTCTTC. It codes for CASSPGTGPYNEQFF.

V is TRBV6-5 and J is TRBJ2-7; 7 positions agree with TRBD1. J was trimmed by 1 base and V by 10 bases; bases with no gene match: 7. CDR1 MNHEY and CDR2 SVGAGI come from the germline V gene. The CDR3 extends over 13 amino acids. The CDR3, as DNA: TGTGCCACACGGACAGGTGATTCCTACGAGCAGTACTTC. Translating it yields CATRTGDSYEQYF.

This clone was seen a handful of times. The CDR3 region is CASSFISVNTEAFF. CDR3 nucleotides: TGTGCCAGCAGCTTCATTTCTGTCAACACTGAAGCTTTCTTT. The V and J genes are TRBV7-2 and TRBJ1-1; D remains ambiguous. This CDR3 spans 14 amino acids. V shed 3 bases and J shed 2 bases, with 10 bases lying between them. Germline CDR1 reads SGHTA; CDR2 reads FQGNSA.

V and J are TRBV29-1 and TRBJ2-1, with TRBD1 matching 8 bases. Germline CDR1 SQVTM, CDR2 ANQGSEA. V was clipped by 3 bases and J by 13 bases; unmatched bases: 20. This CDR3 has 16 residues. CDR3 sequence (DNA): TGCAGCGTTGACGCCACGAGGACCCTTACCGGGACAGGACAGTTCTTC. Protein sequence: CSVDATRTLTGTGQFF.

The chain recombines TRBV10-3 with TRBJ1-1, with D uncertain. CDR1 is ENHRY and CDR2 is SYGVKD in the germline V gene. V was pared by 8 bases and J by 0 bases, with 19 bases between. There are 16 residues in the CDR3. CDR3 nucleotide sequence: TGTGCCATCTCTCCGCAGCAAACCATGTTGAACACTGAAGCTTTCTTT. Its protein product is CAISPQQTMLNTEAFF.

The chain has TRBV6-5 and TRBJ2-7, with TRBD2 matching 11 bases. Germline V lookup: CDR1 MNHEY, CDR2 SVGAGI. The CDR3 extends over 15 amino acids. The trim removed 5 bases at V and 1 base at J, leaving 4 bases unmatched. The CDR3 is CASSPRLAGSYEQYF. The CDR3 DNA follows: TGTGCCAGCAGTCCTCGACTAGCGGGGTCCTACGAGCAGTACTTC.

The gene calls are TRBV11-3 and TRBJ2-7; D is uncertain. The V gene lost 3 bases and the J gene lost 0 bases, with 3 bases spanning the gap. Germline V gene data show CDR1 as SGHNT and CDR2 as YENEEA. The CDR3 is 12 amino acids. CDR3 coding DNA: TGTGCCAGCAGCTTTAGCTCCTACGAGCAGTACTTC. Amino acids: CASSFSSYEQYF.